Listed here are 22 T cell receptor beta chains from one sample, sequenced in a study of immune characterization of retroperitoneal liposarcoma. Via MiXCR, TCRdb re-called the PCR reads, giving one row per CDR3 protein. The sample holds several thousand distinct CDR3 sequences, 45% seen once. The sample was tumor tissue. The receptors derive from a male donor with retroperitoneal liposarcoma.

This clonotype was found a few times. The rearrangement joins TRBV6-1 to TRBJ2-6; D perhaps matches TRBD1 (6 bases). Between the trimmed V and J ends, which lost 3 bases and 0 bases, there was a span of 6 bases. Germline CDR1 is MNHNS and CDR2 is SASEGT. The CDR3 extends over 15 amino acids. CDR3: CASSEDSSGANVLTF. Here the CDR3 DNA reads TGTGCCAGCAGTGAGGACAGCTCTGGGGCCAACGTCCTGACTTTC.

Within the sample, this clonotype is medium-sized. The genes are TRBV10-2 and TRBJ2-5; D call uncertain. CDR1 and CDR2 (germline): WSHSY, SAAADI. V was shortened by 5 bases and J by 1 base, with 8 bases between the two germline ends. The CDR3 has 13 residues. The CDR3 DNA reads TGCGCCAGCAGTCTCAACAGCCAAGAGACCCAGTACTTC. Translating it yields CASSLNSQETQYF.

This clonotype was seen only a few times. This chain links TRBV7-6 with TRBJ2-7; D ambiguous. Germline-derived CDR1 and CDR2 are SGHVS and FNYEAQ. The CDR3 has 15 residues. V lost 5 bases and J 5 bases, leaving 19 bases between the germline ends. CDR3 sequence (DNA): TGTGCCAGCAGCCCAGAGACGGAGCCTCGGAACGAGCAGTACTTC. It codes for CASSPETEPRNEQYF.

The rearrangement uses TRBV12-3 or TRBV12-4 and TRBJ1-1; no definite D call. Deletions cut 2 bases from V and 5 bases from J, with 12 bases between. The CDR3 has 14 amino acids. CDR3 residues: CASSLSGVGTEAFF. The CDR3 nucleotides read TGTGCCAGCAGTTTATCAGGAGTTGGAACTGAAGCTTTCTTT.

By share, this clonotype counts as medium-sized (0.01 to 0.1%). The chain employs TRBV7-2 and TRBJ2-7, with 9 positions matching TRBD2. Trimming removed 1 base from V and 0 bases from J; junction bases left unmatched: 7. This CDR3 spans 17 amino acids. Germline CDR1 and CDR2: SGHTA and FQGNSA. For the CDR3, the DNA is TGTGCCAGCAGCTTAGTCTCTCTAGCGGGAAGCTCCTACGAGCAGTACTTC. Translation: CASSLVSLAGSSYEQYF.

The chain carries TRBV7-3 and TRBJ1-1; a weak D match, TRBD1 (6 bases). CDR1 SGHTA and CDR2 FQGTGA come from the germline V gene. The V end was cut by 3 bases, the J end by 5 bases, with 16 bases between. The CDR3 length is 15 residues. The CDR3 coding sequence is TGTGCCAGCAGCTTGACAGGCCTCTCCGGGACTGAAGCTTTCTTT. Encoded protein: CASSLTGLSGTEAFF.

This clonotype occurred many times. The V call is TRBV7-6, the J call TRBJ2-1; D gene uncertain. The tail of the sequence fits TRBJ2-7 better, so the J call may be wrong. CDR3 length equals 14 residues. Germline-derived CDR1 and CDR2 are SGHVS and FNYEAQ. Here the CDR3 DNA reads TGTGCCAGCAGCTTAGGTCCGACTCGATACGAGCAGTACTTC. Its protein is CASSLGPTRYEQYF.

The chain couples TRBV7-2 to TRBJ1-1; D uncertain. The CDR3 is 13 amino acids. The germline V gene encodes CDR1 SGHTA and CDR2 FQGNSA. With 3 bases removed from V and 5 bases from J, the gap between germline ends came to 10 bases. The CDR3 DNA follows: TGTGCCAGCAGCTTGGAGGGTCGAACTGAAGCTTTCTTT. Translation gives CASSLEGRTEAFF.

The rearrangement links TRBV29-1 to TRBJ2-1; 8 bases are shared with TRBD1. Per the germline V gene, CDR1 is SQVTM and CDR2 is ANQGSEA. The V gene end was trimmed by 4 bases and the J gene end by 9 bases; junction bases not matched to a gene: 5. This CDR3 contains 12 residues. CDR3 nucleotide sequence: TGCAGCGTTGCCAGGGGGCAAGGTGAGCAGTTCTTC. Protein sequence: CSVARGQGEQFF.

This clonotype turned up a few times. The chain links TRBV12-3 or TRBV12-4 to TRBJ2-1; no definite D call. The CDR3 totals 16 residues. V gave up 8 bases and J gave up 5 bases, with 22 bases separating them. CDR3 DNA: TGTGCCAGCGCGGTCTGGAGTTCGGATTCCCACAATGAGCAGTTCTTC. Its protein product is CASAVWSSDSHNEQFF.

This clonotype occurred a few times. V gene TRBV7-8 combines with J gene TRBJ2-1; D is uncertain. The CDR3 sequence is 16 residues long. With 1 base removed from V and 5 bases from J, the gap between germline ends came to 15 bases. The germline CDR1 and CDR2 sequences are SGHVS and FQNEAQ. The CDR3: CASSLEGADPHNEQFF. The CDR3 nucleotides read TGTGCCAGCAGCTTAGAGGGTGCAGATCCGCACAATGAGCAGTTCTTC.

The chain combines TRBV5-6 with TRBJ2-5; possible D gene TRBD1, 6 bases. V lost 2 bases and J lost 4, with 9 bases in between. This CDR3 comprises 13 residues. Germline V gives CDR1 SGHDT, CDR2 YYEEEE. The CDR3 is CASSLGQIETQYF. Here the CDR3 DNA reads TGTGCCAGCAGCTTAGGACAGATAGAGACCCAGTACTTC.

By share, this clonotype ranks as hyperexpanded. The V call is TRBV6-1, the J call TRBJ2-2; no clear D gene. CDR1 is MNHNS and CDR2 is SASEGT in the germline V gene. V was cut by 2 bases and J by 4 bases, with 8 bases left in between. The CDR3 is 14 amino acids. The chain's CDR3 is CASSEWAVTGELFF. In DNA, the CDR3 is TGTGCCAGCAGTGAATGGGCAGTCACCGGGGAGCTGTTTTTT.

The chain employs TRBV6-6 and TRBJ2-3; D possibly corresponds to TRBD2 (5 bases). Trimming left V 2 bases short and J 0 bases short, with 12 bases between. This CDR3 has 16 residues. CDR1 and CDR2 from the germline V gene are MNHNY and SVGAGI (reference sequence). Here the CDR3 reads CASSYLSGMSTDTQYF. CDR3 DNA: TGTGCCAGCAGTTACCTGAGCGGCATGAGCACAGATACGCAGTATTTT.

The CDR3 region has the DNA TGTGCCAGCAAGCAGGGGTACGGGGCCAACGTCCTGACTTTC. Protein: CASKQGYGANVLTF. V is TRBV6-1 and J is TRBJ2-6; TRBD1 might be the D (6 bases). Germline loops: CDR1 MNHNS, CDR2 SASEGT. V lost 7 bases and J 4 bases, leaving 11 bases between the germline ends. This CDR3 contains 14 residues.

The chain recombines TRBV7-2 with TRBJ2-5; 8 bases line up with TRBD2. Germline CDR1 is SGHTA and CDR2 is FQGNSA. Unmatched junction bases numbered 11, after V lost 3 bases and J lost 11 bases. CDR3 length: 14 residues. The CDR3: CASSFTSGSSEQYF. The CDR3 nucleotides are TGTGCCAGCAGCTTTACTAGCGGATCGTCTGAGCAGTACTTC. Based on the CDR3 plus reference TRBV7-2 and TRBJ2-5, the full variable domain is GAGVSQSPSNKVTEKGKDVELRCDPISGHTALYWYRQSLGQGLEFLIYFQGNSAPDKSGLPSDRFSAERTGGSVSTLTIQRTQQEDSAVYLCASSFTSGSSEQYFGPGTRLLVL.

V and J are TRBV6-1 and TRBJ2-7; TRBD1 matches at 7 bases. Unmatched junction bases numbered 14, after V lost 5 bases and J lost 4 bases. The germline gives CDR1 MNHNS, CDR2 SASEGT. The CDR3 has 16 amino acids. This chain's CDR3 is CASSTPRQGSMYEQYF. Written as DNA, the CDR3 is TGTGCCAGCAGTACCCCCCGACAGGGTTCGATGTACGAGCAGTACTTC.

The chain employs TRBV6-1 and TRBJ2-1; no clear D. Matching the DNA end better, TRBJ2-5 makes the J call doubtful. Germline V gives CDR1 MNHNS, CDR2 SASEGT. The CDR3 length is 14 residues. The CDR3 nucleotides are TGTGCCAGCAGTTATGTCCGGAACCAAGAGACCCAGTACTTC. Translated, it gives CASSYVRNQETQYF.

Within the sample, this clonotype is medium-sized. The V and J genes are TRBV5-1 and TRBJ2-1, with a tentative D call TRBD2 (6 bases). CDR3 length: 16 residues. Trimming shortened V by 3 bases and J by 3 bases, and 16 bases separated the two germline ends. Germline CDR1 SGHRS, CDR2 YFSETQ. CDR3 nucleotides: TGCGCCAGCAGCTCAGAGCGCGGGACCTACTACAATGAGCAGTTCTTC. Amino acids: CASSSERGTYYNEQFF.

This clonotype turned up a few times. The genes are TRBV7-2 and TRBJ1-6; D is unclear. CDR3 length: 13 residues. Trimming cost V 5 bases and J 6 bases, with 8 bases left between them. Germline V gene lookup returns CDR1 SGHTA and CDR2 FQGNSA. This chain's CDR3 is CASSLWGNSPLHF. The CDR3 DNA is TGTGCCAGCAGCCTCTGGGGTAATTCACCCCTCCACTTT. The full variable domain, in which reference TRBV7-2 and TRBJ1-6 provide the parts outside the CDR3, is GAGVSQSPSNKVTEKGKDVELRCDPISGHTALYWYRQSLGQGLEFLIYFQGNSAPDKSGLPSDRFSAERTGGSVSTLTIQRTQQEDSAVYLCASSLWGNSPLHFGNGTRLTVT.

As concerns this clonotype: This likely comes from a read error, as the CDR3 has no conserved phenylalanine or tryptophan at its end. The J gene is TRBJ2-1, the V gene TRBV7-2; D not certain. The better agreement between TRBJ2-7 and the DNA end casts doubt on the J call. CDR3 length: 15 amino acids. Per the germline V gene, CDR1 is SGHTA and CDR2 is FQGNSA. CDR3 loop: CASTRSGLQDNEQYI. CDR3 coding DNA: TGTGCCAGCACCCGATCCGGGCTACAAGACAATGAGCAGTACATC.

The chain uses TRBV7-8 and TRBJ2-1; TRBD2 aligns across 12 bases. In germline, CDR1 is SGHVS, CDR2 FQNEAQ. Trimming cost V 5 bases and J 0 bases; bases outside gene matches: 5. The CDR3 has 17 amino acids. DNA of the CDR3: TGTGCCAGCAGCGCCCGGACTAGCGGGGCCTCCTACAATGAGCAGTTCTTC. Amino acids: CASSARTSGASYNEQFF.